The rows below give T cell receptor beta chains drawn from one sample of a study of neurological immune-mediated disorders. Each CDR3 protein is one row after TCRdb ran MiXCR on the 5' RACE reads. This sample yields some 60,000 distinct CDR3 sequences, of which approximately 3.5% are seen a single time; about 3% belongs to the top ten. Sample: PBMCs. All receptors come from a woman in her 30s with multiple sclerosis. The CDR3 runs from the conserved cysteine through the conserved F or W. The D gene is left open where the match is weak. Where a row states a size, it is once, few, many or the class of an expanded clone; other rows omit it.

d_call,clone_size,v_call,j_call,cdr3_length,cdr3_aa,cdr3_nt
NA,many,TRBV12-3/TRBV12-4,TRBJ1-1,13,CASSLQGFTEAFF,TGTGCCAGCAGTTTACAGGGCTTCACTGAAGCTTTCTTT
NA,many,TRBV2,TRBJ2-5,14,CASTGPPYQETQYF,TGTGCCAGCACGGGGCCTCCTTACCAAGAGACCCAGTACTTC
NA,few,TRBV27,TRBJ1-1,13,CASSLSLYTEAFF,TGTGCCAGCAGTTTATCGCTGTACACTGAAGCTTTCTTT
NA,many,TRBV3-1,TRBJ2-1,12,CASSRSYNEQFF,TGTGCCAGCAGCCGTTCGTACAATGAGCAGTTCTTC
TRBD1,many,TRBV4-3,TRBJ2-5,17,CASSQEDRGQGLETQYF,TGCGCCAGCAGCCAAGAGGACAGGGGGCAAGGGTTAGAGACCCAGTACTTC
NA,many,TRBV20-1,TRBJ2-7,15,CSARVSEGSPYEQYF,TGCAGTGCTAGAGTTAGCGAGGGGTCGCCTTACGAGCAGTACTTC
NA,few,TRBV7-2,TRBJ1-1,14,CASSLARETTEAFF,TGTGCCAGCAGCTTAGCCAGGGAGACCACTGAAGCTTTCTTT
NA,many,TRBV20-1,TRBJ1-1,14,CSARVYRLNTEAFF,TGCAGTGCTAGAGTTTACAGACTGAACACTGAAGCTTTCTTT
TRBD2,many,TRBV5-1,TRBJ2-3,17,CASRPAGLAGATDTQYF,TGCGCCAGCAGACCGGCGGGACTAGCGGGGGCAACAGATACGCAGTATTTT
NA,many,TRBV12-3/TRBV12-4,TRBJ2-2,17,CASRQTRGGMNTGELFF,TGTGCCAGCAGACAAACCCGTGGAGGGATGAACACCGGGGAGCTGTTTTTT
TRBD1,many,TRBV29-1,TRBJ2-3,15,CSVEEGTVYTDTQYF,TGCAGCGTTGAAGAGGGGACAGTGTACACAGATACGCAGTATTTT
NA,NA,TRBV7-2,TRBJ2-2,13,CASSTGPIGELFF,TGTGCCAGCAGCACCGGGCCAATTGGGGAGCTGTTTTTT
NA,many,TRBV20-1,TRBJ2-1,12,CSASGPDNEQFF,TGCAGTGCTAGTGGGCCCGACAATGAGCAGTTCTTC
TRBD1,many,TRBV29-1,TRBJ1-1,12,CSGDRVGTEAFF,TGCAGCGGTGACAGGGTTGGGACTGAAGCTTTCTTT
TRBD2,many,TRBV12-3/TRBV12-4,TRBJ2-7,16,CAQGGPVLAGVYEQYF,TGTGCCCAGGGAGGGCCGGTACTAGCGGGAGTCTACGAGCAGTACTTC
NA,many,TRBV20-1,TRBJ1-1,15,CSAPKIGDMNTEAFF,TGCAGTGCCCCGAAAATCGGAGATATGAACACTGAAGCTTTCTTT
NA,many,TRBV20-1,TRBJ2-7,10,CSIKSYEQYF,TGCAGTATCAAGTCCTACGAGCAGTACTTC
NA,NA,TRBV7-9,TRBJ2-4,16,CASSLTVGARGNIQYF,TGTGCCAGCAGCTTGACGGTGGGGGCAAGGGGAAACATTCAGTACTTC
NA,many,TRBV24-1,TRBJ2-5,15,CATSDGRALIGTQYF,TGTGCCACCAGTGATGGACGGGCGCTTATAGGGACCCAGTACTTC
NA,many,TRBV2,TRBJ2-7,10,CASRRYEQYF,TGTGCCAGCAGGAGATACGAGCAGTACTTC
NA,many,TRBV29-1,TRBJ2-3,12,CSVSRVTDTQYF,TGCAGCGTATCGAGAGTCACAGATACGCAGTATTTT
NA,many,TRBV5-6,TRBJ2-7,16,CASSYLRQGGSYEQYF,TGTGCCAGCAGTTACCTGAGACAGGGAGGTTCCTACGAGCAGTACTTC
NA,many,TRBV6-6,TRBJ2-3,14,CASTIFPPGNTQYF,TGTGCCAGCACTATTTTCCCTCCCGGCAATACGCAGTATTTT
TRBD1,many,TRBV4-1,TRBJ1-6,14,CASSQGTGSSPLHF,TGCGCCAGCAGCCAAGGGACAGGGAGTTCACCCCTCCACTTT
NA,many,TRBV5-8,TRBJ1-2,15,CASSFWSVGRSGYTF,TGTGCCAGCAGCTTTTGGAGCGTGGGGCGGAGTGGCTACACCTTC
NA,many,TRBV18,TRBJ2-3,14,CASSPPARVDTQYF,TGTGCCAGCTCACCACCCGCGAGAGTGGATACGCAGTATTTT
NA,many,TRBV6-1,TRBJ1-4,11,CASRLNEKLFF,TGTGCCAGCCGGTTAAATGAAAAACTGTTTTTT
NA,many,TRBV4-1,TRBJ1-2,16,CASSQEGEPPNYGYTF,TGCGCCAGCAGCCAAGAAGGGGAGCCCCCTAACTATGGCTACACCTTC
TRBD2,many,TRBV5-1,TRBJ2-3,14,CASSSGLETDTQYF,TGCGCCAGCAGCTCTGGACTAGAAACAGATACGCAGTATTTT
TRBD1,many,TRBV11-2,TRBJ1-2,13,CASSLAGQGSNTF,TGTGCCAGCAGCTTAGCGGGACAGGGGTCGAACACCTTC
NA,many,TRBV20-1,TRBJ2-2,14,CSAPTGGSTGELFF,TGCAGTGCACCAACCGGGGGTAGCACCGGGGAGCTGTTTTTT
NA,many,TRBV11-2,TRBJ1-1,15,CASSPLGSRGREAFF,TGTGCCAGCAGCCCCCTTGGTAGCAGGGGACGCGAAGCTTTCTTT
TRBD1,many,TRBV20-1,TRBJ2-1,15,CSAFASGQGRDEQFF,TGCAGTGCTTTCGCCTCTGGACAGGGTAGGGATGAGCAGTTCTTC
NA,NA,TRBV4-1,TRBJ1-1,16,CASSQETFTQSTEAFF,TGCGCCAGCAGCCAAGAGACTTTTACCCAAAGCACTGAAGCTTTCTTT
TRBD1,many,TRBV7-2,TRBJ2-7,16,CASSPSRALTGEEQYF,TGTGCCAGCAGCCCTAGTCGGGCCCTTACAGGGGAGGAGCAGTACTTC
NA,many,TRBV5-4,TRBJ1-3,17,CASSPGGARGAGNTIYF,TGTGCCAGCAGCCCGGGGGGAGCTAGAGGGGCTGGAAACACCATATATTTT
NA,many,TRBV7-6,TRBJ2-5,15,CASSRGFVGQETQYF,TGTGCCAGCAGCCGCGGGTTTGTGGGCCAAGAGACCCAGTACTTC
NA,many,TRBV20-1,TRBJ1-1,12,CSAPERWAEAFF,TGCAGTGCTCCCGAAAGATGGGCTGAAGCTTTCTTT
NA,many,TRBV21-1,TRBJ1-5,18,CASPNNPKEPPLNQPQNF,TGTGCCAGCCCCAACAACCCAAAGGAACCCCCCCTTAATCAGCCCCAGAATTTT
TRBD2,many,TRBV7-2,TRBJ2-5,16,CASSLVVTSSPRTQYF,TGTGCCAGCAGCTTAGTTGTGACTAGCTCCCCGAGGACCCAGTACTTC
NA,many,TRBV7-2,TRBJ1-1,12,CASSPDWASVPF,TGTGCCAGCAGCCCCGATTGGGCTTCCGTACCATTT
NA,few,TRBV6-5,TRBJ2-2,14,CASSPLGSTGELFF,TGTGCCAGCAGCCCCCTAGGTAGCACCGGGGAGCTGTTTTTT
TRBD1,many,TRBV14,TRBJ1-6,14,CASSHRGPNSPLHF,TGTGCCAGCAGCCACAGGGGGCCCAATTCACCCCTCCACTTT